Reported below is one T cell receptor beta chain. This entry is derived from a study of response to subunit inactivated influenza vaccine. Each CDR3 protein gets one entry after TCRdb re-called the RT-PCR reads with MiXCR. This repertoire shows around 600,000 distinct CDR3 sequences, approximately 10% found once; its top ten account for 11%. This sample was shared with a second study, whose subject was T cells expressing NK-cell markers. That investigation notes: The authors generated TCR beta cDNA through 5'RACE template switching with UMIs. Several experiments added an anti-gamma-delta TCR antibody to sort only alpha-beta TCR T cells. Roughly 1.0-7.0% of CD8+ T cells in more than 5 donors belonged to dominant NKG2C+ clonotypes. These clonotypes also led the CD3+CD56-NKG2C+ fraction in a handful of donors.

The clonotype originates from a man aged 50 to 59 who received an inactivated influenza vaccine. The specimen comprised PBMCs from blood, sampled on the day of vaccination.

CDR3 DNA sequence: TGTGCCAGCAGTCCAGGACTAGCCCTAGGAGCCAAAAACATTCAGTACTTC. Residues: CASSPGLALGAKNIQYF. The chain uses TRBV12-3 or TRBV12-4 and TRBJ2-4; 8 bases are shared with TRBD2. V was pared by 5 bases and J by 0 bases, with 9 bases of the junction left unmatched. The CDR3 is 17 amino acids.